Each of the 10 T cell receptor beta chains below was sequenced from the same sample in a study of T-cell reconstitution after alpha-beta-depleted transplantation in children. Preparation of the TCRbeta library involved a method that used unique molecular identifiers. TCRdb ran MiXCR on the PCR reads and lists one entry per CDR3 protein. The data show around 800,000 distinct CDR3 sequences, approximately 15% seen once. This specimen was PBMCs, mostly from graft donor cells, taken 360 days after TCRalphabeta/CD19-depleted stem cell transplant. Receptor source: a male patient younger than 18 who had a stem cell transplant for acute lymphoblastic leukemia, so the T cells may come from the graft donor.

This chain joins TRBV9 and TRBJ1-4, with D possibly TRBD1 on 5 matching bases. This CDR3 is built from 15 residues. V lost 3 bases, J lost 7 bases, and 16 bases lay in between. Germline assignment: CDR1 SGDLS and CDR2 YYNGEE. In nucleotides, the CDR3 is TGTGCCAGCAGCGGCGGGGCACGAACAAGTGAAAAACTGTTTTTT. It encodes CASSGGARTSEKLFF. The whole variable domain, filled in from reference TRBV9 and TRBJ1-4, reads DSGVTQTPKHLITATGQRVTLRCSPRSGDLSVYWYQQSLDQGLQFLIQYYNGEERAKGNILERFSAQQFPDLHSELNLSSLELGDSALYFCASSGGARTSEKLFFGSGTQLSVL.

V usage is TRBV3-1 and J usage is TRBJ2-1; D may match TRBD1 or TRBD2 (5 bases each). Germline CDR1 and CDR2: LGHDT and YNNKEL (reference sequence). Trimming stripped 5 bases from V and 4 bases from J, with 15 bases between. The CDR3 has 15 amino acids. DNA of the CDR3: TGTGCCAGCAGCGTCACTAGGGGTGGATACAATGAGCAGTTCTTC. It yields the protein CASSVTRGGYNEQFF.

The chain carries TRBV3-1 and TRBJ2-7; TRBD1 might be the D (5 bases). From germline, CDR1 is LGHDT and CDR2 YNNKEL (reference sequence). The CDR3 spans 17 residues. The V end was cut by 0 bases, the J end by 4 bases, with 19 bases between. The CDR3 bases are TGTGCCAGCAGCCAAGATCCAGGGCTGAACCTTTTTTACGAGCAGTACTTC. This encodes CASSQDPGLNLFYEQYF.

The chain employs TRBV9 and TRBJ1-3; no clear D. V was cut by 3 bases and J by 4 bases, with 5 bases left in between. CDR3 length equals 12 residues. Looked up from germline, CDR1 is SGDLS and CDR2 is YYNGEE. CDR3 in DNA: TGTGCCAGCAGCGCCATCGGAAACACCATATATTTT. It is translated as CASSAIGNTIYF.

This clonotype was seen many times. The chain is built from TRBV20-1 and TRBJ2-1; D possibly uses TRBD1 or TRBD2 (5 bases each). This CDR3 has 14 amino acids. Deletions cut 1 base from V and 6 bases from J, with 13 bases between. CDR1 is DFQATT and CDR2 is SNEGSKA in the germline V gene (reference sequence). CDR3 bases: TGCAGTGCTAGAGGAGGGGCTTCAGGCAATGAGCAGTTCTTC. This gives the protein CSARGGASGNEQFF.

The sample holds a few counts of this clonotype. The chain couples TRBV5-1 to TRBJ2-4, with D tentatively TRBD2 (6 bases). Trimming removed 8 bases from V and 6 bases from J, with 15 bases in between. The CDR3 consists of 13 residues. The germline CDR1 and CDR2 sequences are SGHRS and YFSETQ. CDR3 sequence reads: CASRVGGINIQYF. The CDR3, as DNA: TGCGCCAGTCGCGTCGGCGGGATAAACATTCAGTACTTC. The full variable domain, with the rest looked up from reference TRBV5-1 and TRBJ2-4, is KAGVTQTPRYLIKTRGQQVTLSCSPISGHRSVSWYQQTPGQGLQFLFEYFSETQRNKGNFPGRFSGRQFSNSRSEMNVSTLELGDSALYLCASRVGGINIQYFGAGTRLSVL.

This clonotype was found a few times. The rearrangement uses TRBV7-3 and TRBJ2-7; maybe TRBD1 (5 bases). The V gene's germline CDR1 is SGHTA and CDR2 FQGTGA. The CDR3 is 14 residues long. The ends were cut back, 1 base at V and 5 bases at J, with 12 bases in the middle. This CDR3 reads CASSLMGPGDEQYF. In DNA, the CDR3 is TGTGCCAGCAGCTTAATGGGGCCTGGCGACGAGCAGTACTTC.

This clonotype was seen many times. The CDR3 here is CASRPTGGQETQYF. The CDR3 DNA reads TGTGCCAGCCGACCGACAGGGGGGCAAGAGACCCAGTACTTC. The rearrangement joins TRBV18 to TRBJ2-5, with TRBD1 matching over 9 bases. Germline V CDR1 and CDR2: KGHSH, LQKENI. CDR3 length equals 14 residues. The trim removed 8 bases at V and 2 bases at J, leaving 6 bases unmatched. The full variable domain, in which reference TRBV18 and TRBJ2-5 provide the parts outside the CDR3, is NAGVMQNPRHLVRRRGQEARLRCSPMKGHSHVYWYRQLPEEGLKFMVYLQKENIIDESGMPKERFSAEFPKEGPSILRIQQVVRGDSAAYFCASRPTGGQETQYFGPGTRLLVL.

This clonotype turned up a few times. The chain uses TRBV21-1 and TRBJ2-7; the D call TRBD2 from the table was never checked on the DNA. TRBV21-1 is annotated as a pseudogene. The CDR3 runs 13 residues. CDR3 in DNA: TGTGCCAGCCCCAAGCGGGATGACCACGAGCAGTACTTC. The encoded protein is CASPKRDDHEQYF.

The table lists this clonotype with many counts. The chain employs TRBV12-3 or TRBV12-4 and TRBJ2-5; D gene ambiguous. CDR3 length: 11 amino acids. Trimming stripped 4 bases from V and 3 bases from J, with 3 bases between. The chain's CDR3 is CASSSKETQYF. CDR3 bases: TGTGCCAGCAGTTCCAAAGAGACCCAGTACTTC.